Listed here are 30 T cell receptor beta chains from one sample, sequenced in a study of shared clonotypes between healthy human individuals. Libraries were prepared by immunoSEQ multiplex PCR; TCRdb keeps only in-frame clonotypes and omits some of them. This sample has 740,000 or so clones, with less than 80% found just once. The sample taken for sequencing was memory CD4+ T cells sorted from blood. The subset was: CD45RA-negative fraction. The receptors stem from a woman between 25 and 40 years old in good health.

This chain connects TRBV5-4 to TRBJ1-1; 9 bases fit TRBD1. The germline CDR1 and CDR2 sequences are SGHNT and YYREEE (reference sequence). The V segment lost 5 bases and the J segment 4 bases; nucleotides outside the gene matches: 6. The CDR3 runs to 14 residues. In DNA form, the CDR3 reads TGTGCCAGCAGTTGGACAGGGGATATCACTGAAGCTTTCTTT. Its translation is CASSWTGDITEAFF.

CDR3 amino acids: CASRTREGATEAFF. In DNA form, the CDR3 reads TGTGCCAGCAGGACCAGGGAAGGTGCAACTGAAGCTTTCTTT. The rearrangement links TRBV28 to TRBJ1-1; D is possibly TRBD1 (5 bases). The CDR3 is 14 amino acids. CDR1 MDHEN and CDR2 SYDVKM come from the germline V gene. V lost 6 bases, J lost 5 bases, and 16 bases lay in between.

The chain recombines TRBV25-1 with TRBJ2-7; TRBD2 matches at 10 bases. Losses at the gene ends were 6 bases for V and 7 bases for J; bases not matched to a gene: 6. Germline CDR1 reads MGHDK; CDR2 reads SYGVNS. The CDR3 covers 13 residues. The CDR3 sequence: CASSLAGAGEQYF. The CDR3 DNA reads TGTGCCAGCAGCCTAGCGGGAGCGGGGGAGCAGTACTTC.

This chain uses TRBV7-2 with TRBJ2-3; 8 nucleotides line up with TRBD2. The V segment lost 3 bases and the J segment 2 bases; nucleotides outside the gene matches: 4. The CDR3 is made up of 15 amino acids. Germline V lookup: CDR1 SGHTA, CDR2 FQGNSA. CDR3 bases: TGTGCCAGCAGCTTGGTAGCGGGAACCACAGATACGCAGTATTTT. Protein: CASSLVAGTTDTQYF. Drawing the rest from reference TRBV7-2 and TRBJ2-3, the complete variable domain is GAGVSQSPSNKVTEKGKDVELRCDPISGHTALYWYRQSLGQGLEFLIYFQGNSAPDKSGLPSDRFSAERTGGSVSTLTIQRTQQEDSAVYLCASSLVAGTTDTQYFGPGTRLTVL.

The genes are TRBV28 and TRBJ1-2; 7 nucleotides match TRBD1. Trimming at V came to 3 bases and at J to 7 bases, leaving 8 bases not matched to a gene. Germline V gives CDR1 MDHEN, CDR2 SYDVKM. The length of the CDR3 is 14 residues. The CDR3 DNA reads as TGTGCCAGCAGTTTTATGACAGGGCTGGCTGGCTACACCTTC. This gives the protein CASSFMTGLAGYTF.

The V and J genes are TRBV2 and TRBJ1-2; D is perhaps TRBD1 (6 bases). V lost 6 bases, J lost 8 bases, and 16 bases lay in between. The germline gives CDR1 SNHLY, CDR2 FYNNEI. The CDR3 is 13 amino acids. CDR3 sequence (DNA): TGTGCCAGCAGGGAACAGGGCTTGAGAGGCTACACCTTC. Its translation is CASREQGLRGYTF. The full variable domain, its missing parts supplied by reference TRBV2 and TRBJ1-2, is EPEVTQTPSHQVTQMGQEVILRCVPISNHLYFYWYRQILGQKVEFLVSFYNNEISEKSEIFDDQFSVERPDGSNFTLKIRSTKLEDSAMYFCASREQGLRGYTFGSGTRLTVV.

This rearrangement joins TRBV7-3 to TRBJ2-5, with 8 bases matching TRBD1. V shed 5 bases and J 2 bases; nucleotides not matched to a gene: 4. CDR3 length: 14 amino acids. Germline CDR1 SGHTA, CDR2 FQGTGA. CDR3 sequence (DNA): TGTGCCAGCAGCGACGGGACAGGACAAGAGACCCAGTACTTC. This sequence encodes CASSDGTGQETQYF. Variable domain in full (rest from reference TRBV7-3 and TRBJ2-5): GAGVSQTPSNKVTEKGKYVELRCDPISGHTALYWYRQSLGQGPEFLIYFQGTGAADDSGLPNDRFFAVRPEGSVSTLKIQRTERGDSAVYLCASSDGTGQETQYFGPGTRLLVL.

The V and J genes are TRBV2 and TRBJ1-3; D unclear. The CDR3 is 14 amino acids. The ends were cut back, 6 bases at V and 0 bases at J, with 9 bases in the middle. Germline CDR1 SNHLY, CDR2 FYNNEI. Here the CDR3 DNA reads TGTGCCAGCAGACTCACCTCCTCTGGAAACACCATATATTTT. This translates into CASRLTSSGNTIYF.

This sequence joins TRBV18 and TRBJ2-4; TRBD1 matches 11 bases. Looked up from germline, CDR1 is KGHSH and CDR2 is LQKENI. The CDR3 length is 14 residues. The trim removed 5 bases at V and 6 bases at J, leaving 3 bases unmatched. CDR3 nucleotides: TGTGCCAGCTCATCGGGACAGGGGGGAAACATTCAGTACTTC. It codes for CASSSGQGGNIQYF.

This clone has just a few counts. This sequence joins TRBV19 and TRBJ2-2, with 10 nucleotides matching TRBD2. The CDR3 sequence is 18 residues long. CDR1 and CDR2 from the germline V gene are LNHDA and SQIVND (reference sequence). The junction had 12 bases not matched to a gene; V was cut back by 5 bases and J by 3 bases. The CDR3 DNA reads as TGTGCCAGTAGTGGAGTACTAGCGGGAAGTCGTTACACCGGGGAGCTGTTTTTT. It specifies CASSGVLAGSRYTGELFF.

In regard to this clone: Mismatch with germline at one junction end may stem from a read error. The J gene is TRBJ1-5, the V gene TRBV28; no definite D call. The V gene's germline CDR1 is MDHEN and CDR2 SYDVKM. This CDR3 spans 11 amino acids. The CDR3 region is CASSLFGQTDF. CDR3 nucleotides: TGTGCCAGCAGTTTATTCGGCCAGACGGATTTT.

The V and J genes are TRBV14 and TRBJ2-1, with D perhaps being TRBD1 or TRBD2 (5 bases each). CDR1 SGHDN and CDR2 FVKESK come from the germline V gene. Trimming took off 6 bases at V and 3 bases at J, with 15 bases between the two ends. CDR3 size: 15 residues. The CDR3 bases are TGTGCCAGCAGGCAGACCGGGACGATCTACAATGAGCAGTTCTTC. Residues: CASRQTGTIYNEQFF.

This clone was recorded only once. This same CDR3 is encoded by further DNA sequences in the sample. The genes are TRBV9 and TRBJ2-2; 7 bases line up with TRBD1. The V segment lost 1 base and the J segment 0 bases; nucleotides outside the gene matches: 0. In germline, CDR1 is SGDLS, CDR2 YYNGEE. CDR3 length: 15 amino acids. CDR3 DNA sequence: TGTGCCAGCAGCGTACAGGGGGCGAACACCGGGGAGCTGTTTTTT. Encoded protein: CASSVQGANTGELFF.

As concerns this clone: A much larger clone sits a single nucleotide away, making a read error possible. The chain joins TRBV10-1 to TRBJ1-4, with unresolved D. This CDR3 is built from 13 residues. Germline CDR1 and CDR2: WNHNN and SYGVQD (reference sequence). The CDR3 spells CASSDRAVEKLVF. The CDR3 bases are TGCGCCAGCAGTGATAGGGCGGTTGAAAAACTGGTTTTT.

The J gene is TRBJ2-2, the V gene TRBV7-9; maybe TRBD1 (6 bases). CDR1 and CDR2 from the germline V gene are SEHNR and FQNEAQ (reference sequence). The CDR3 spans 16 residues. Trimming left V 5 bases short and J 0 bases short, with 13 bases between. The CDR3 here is CASSHPGQTNTGELFF. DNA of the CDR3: TGTGCCAGCAGCCACCCGGGACAAACGAACACCGGGGAGCTGTTTTTT.

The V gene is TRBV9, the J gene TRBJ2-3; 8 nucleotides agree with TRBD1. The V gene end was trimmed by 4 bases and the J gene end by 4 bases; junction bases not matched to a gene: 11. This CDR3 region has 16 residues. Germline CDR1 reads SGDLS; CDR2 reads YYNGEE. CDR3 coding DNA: TGTGCCAGCAGCCTCCGACAGGGGTCGGAGGCAGATACGCAGTATTTT. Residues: CASSLRQGSEADTQYF.

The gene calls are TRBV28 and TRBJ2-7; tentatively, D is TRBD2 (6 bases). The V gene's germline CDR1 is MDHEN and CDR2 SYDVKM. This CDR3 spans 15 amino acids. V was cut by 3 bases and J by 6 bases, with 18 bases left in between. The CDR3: CASSFGGTPVGEQYF. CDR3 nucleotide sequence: TGTGCCAGCAGTTTTGGGGGGACTCCTGTAGGCGAGCAGTACTTC.

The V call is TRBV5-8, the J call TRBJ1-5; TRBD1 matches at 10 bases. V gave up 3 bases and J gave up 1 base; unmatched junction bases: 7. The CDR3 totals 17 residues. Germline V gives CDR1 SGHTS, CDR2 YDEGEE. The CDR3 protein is CASSSTGTGVSNQPQHF. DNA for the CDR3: TGTGCCAGCAGCTCCACCGGGACAGGGGTAAGCAATCAGCCCCAGCATTTT. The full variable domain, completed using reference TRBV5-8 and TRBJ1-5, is EAGVTQSPTHLIKTRGQQATLRCSPISGHTSVYWYQQALGLGLQFLLWYDEGEERNRGNFPPRFSGRQFPNYSSELNVNALELEDSALYLCASSSTGTGVSNQPQHFGDGTRLSIL.

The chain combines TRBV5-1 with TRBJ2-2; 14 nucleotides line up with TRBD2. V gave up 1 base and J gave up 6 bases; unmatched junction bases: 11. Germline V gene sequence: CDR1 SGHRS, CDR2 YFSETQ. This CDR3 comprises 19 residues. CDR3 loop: CASSLIVTSGRAGAGELFF. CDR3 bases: TGCGCCAGCAGCTTGATCGTGACTAGCGGGAGGGCAGGGGCCGGGGAGCTGTTTTTT.

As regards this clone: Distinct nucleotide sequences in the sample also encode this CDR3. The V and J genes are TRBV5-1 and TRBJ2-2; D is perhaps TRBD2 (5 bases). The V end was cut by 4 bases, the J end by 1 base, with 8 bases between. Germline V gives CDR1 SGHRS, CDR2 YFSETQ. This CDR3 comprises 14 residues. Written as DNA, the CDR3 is TGCGCCAGCAGCGGAGGTCGGAACACCGGGGAGCTGTTTTTT. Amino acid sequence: CASSGGRNTGELFF.

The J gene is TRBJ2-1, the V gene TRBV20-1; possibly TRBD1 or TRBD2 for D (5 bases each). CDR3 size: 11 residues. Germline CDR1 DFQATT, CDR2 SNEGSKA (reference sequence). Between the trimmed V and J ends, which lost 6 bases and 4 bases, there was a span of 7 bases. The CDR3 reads CSAEGYNEQFF. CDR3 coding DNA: TGCAGTGCCGAGGGGTACAATGAGCAGTTCTTC.

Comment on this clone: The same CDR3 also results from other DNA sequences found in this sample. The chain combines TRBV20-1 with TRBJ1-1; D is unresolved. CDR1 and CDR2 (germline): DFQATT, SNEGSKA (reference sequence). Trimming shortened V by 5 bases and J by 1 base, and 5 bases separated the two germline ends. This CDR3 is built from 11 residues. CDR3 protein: CSAEENTEAFF. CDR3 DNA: TGCAGTGCTGAGGAGAACACTGAAGCTTTCTTT.

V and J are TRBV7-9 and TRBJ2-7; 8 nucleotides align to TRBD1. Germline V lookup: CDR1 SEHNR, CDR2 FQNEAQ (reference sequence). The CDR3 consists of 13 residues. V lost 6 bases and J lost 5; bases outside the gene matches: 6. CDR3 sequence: CASRRGQVNEQYF. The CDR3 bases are TGTGCCAGCAGAAGGGGACAGGTCAACGAGCAGTACTTC.

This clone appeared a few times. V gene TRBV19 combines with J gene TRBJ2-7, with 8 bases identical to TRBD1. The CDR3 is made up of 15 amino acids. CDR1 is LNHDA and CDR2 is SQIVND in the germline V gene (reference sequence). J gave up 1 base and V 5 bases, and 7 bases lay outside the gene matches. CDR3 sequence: CASSPQTGASYEQYF. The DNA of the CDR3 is TGTGCCAGTAGTCCGCAGACAGGGGCGTCCTACGAGCAGTACTTC.

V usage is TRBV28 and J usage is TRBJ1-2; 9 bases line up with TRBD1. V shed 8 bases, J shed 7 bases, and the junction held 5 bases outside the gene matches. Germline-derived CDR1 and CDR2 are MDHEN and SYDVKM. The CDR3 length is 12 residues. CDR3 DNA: TGTGCCAGCCACAGGGGGCAAGGTGGCTACACCTTC. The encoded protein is CASHRGQGGYTF.

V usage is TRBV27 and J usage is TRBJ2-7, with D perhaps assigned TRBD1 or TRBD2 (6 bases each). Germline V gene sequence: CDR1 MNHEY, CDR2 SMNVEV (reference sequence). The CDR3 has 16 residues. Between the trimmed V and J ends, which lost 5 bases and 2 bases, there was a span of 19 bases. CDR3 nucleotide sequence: TGTGCCAGCAGTAGGAACGGGGGCCGTAGCACCTACGAGCAGTACTTC. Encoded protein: CASSRNGGRSTYEQYF.

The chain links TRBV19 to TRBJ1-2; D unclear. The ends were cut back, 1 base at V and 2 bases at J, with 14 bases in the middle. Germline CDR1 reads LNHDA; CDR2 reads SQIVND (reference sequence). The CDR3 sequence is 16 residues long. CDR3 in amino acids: CASSIGRRRANYGYTF. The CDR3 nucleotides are TGTGCCAGTAGTATAGGTCGTCGACGGGCAAACTATGGCTACACCTTC.

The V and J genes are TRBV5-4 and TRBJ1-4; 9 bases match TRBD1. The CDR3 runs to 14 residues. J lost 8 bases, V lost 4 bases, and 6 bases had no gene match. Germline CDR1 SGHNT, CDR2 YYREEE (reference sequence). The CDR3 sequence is CASSRDRVEEKLFF. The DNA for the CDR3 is TGTGCCAGCAGCAGGGACAGGGTGGAAGAAAAACTGTTTTTT.

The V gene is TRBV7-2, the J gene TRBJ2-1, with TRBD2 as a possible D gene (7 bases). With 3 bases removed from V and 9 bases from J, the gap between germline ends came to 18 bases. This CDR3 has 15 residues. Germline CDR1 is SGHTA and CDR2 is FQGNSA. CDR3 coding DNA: TGTGCCAGCAGCTTCCCAGGGGAGGGCAGGGTTGAGCAGTTCTTC. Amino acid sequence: CASSFPGEGRVEQFF. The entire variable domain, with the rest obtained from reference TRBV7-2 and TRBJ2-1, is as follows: GAGVSQSPSNKVTEKGKDVELRCDPISGHTALYWYRQSLGQGLEFLIYFQGNSAPDKSGLPSDRFSAERTGGSVSTLTIQRTQQEDSAVYLCASSFPGEGRVEQFFGPGTRLTVL.

CDR3 nucleotides: TGTGCCAGTAGTACCCCCCTGGCAGGGGGCAGGACAGATACGCAGTATTTT. It yields the protein CASSTPLAGGRTDTQYF. The chain employs TRBV19 and TRBJ2-3; 8 positions match TRBD1. This CDR3 region has 17 residues. Germline CDR1 LNHDA, CDR2 SQIVND (reference sequence). V shed 4 bases and J 3 bases; nucleotides not matched to a gene: 12.